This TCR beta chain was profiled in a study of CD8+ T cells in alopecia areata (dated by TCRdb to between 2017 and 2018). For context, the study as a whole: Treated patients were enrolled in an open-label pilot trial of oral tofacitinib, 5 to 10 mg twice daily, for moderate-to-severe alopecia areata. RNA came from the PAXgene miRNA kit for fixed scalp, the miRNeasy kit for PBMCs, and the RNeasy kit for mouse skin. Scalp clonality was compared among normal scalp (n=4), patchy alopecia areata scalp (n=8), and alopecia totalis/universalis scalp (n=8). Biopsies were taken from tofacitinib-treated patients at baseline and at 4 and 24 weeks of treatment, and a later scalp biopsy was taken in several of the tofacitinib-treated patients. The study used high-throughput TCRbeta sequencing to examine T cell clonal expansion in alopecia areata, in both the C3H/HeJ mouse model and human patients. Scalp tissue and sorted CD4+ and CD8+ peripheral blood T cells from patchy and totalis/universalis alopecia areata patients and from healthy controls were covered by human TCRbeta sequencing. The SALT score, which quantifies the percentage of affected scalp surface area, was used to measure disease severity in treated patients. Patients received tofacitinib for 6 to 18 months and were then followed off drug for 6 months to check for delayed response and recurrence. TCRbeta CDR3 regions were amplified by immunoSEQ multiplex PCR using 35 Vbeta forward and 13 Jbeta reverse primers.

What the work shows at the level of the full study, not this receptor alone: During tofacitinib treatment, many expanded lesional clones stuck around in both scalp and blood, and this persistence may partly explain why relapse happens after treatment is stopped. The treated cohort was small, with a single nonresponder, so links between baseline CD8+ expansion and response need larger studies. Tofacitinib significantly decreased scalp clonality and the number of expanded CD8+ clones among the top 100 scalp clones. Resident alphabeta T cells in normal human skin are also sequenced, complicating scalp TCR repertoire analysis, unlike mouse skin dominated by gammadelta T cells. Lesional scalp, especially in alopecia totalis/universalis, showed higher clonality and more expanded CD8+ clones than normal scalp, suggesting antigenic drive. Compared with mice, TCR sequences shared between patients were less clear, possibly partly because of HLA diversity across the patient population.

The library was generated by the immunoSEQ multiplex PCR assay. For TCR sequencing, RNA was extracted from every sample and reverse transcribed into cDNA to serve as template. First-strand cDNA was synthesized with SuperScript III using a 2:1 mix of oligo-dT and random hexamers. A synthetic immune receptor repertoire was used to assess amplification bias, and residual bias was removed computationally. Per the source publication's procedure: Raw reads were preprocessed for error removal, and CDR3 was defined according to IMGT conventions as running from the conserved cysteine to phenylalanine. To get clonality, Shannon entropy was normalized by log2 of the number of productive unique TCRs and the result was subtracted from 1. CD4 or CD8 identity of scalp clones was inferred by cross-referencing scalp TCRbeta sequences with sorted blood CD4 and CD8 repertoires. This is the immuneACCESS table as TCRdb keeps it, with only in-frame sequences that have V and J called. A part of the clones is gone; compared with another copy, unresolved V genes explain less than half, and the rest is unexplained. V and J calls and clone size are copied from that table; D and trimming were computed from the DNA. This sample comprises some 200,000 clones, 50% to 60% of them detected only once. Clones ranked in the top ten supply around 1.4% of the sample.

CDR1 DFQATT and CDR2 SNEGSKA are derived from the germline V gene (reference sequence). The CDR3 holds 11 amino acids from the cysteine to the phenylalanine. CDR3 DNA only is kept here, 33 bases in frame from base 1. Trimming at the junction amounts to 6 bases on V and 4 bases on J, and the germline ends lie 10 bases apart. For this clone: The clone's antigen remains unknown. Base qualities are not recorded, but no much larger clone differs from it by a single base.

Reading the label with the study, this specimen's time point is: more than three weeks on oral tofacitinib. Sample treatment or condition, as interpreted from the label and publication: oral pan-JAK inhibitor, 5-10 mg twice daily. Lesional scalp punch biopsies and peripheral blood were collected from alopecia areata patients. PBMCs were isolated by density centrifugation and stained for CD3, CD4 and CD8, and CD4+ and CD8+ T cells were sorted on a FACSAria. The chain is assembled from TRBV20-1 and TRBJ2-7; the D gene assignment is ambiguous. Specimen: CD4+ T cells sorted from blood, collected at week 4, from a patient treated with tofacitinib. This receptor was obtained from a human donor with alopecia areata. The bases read TGCAGTGCAGTTCAGGCGTACGAGCAGTACTTC. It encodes CSAVQAYEQYF.